This TCR beta chain was documented in a study of blood T cell repertoires in COVID-19. At the level of the study: There were acute and convalescent COVID-19 samples, and they came from the United States, Italy and Spain. The cDNA or gDNA used as material had been derived from T cells, B-cell-depleted T cells, or PBMCs.

V lost 5 bases to trimming and J lost 0 bases, with 13 bases between them. The germline gives CDR1 LNHDA, CDR2 SQIVND (reference sequence). The CDR3 spans 15 residues. Methods used by the authors: Nucleated cell counts were estimated from reference gene primer amplification. Data came from immunoSEQ multiplex PCR; TCRdb stores just in-frame clones and leaves some out. That table gives V, J and clone size, and the DNA gave D and trimming. The sample carries more than 150,000 clones, around 80% recorded once. The TCR sequence derives from a man aged 25-40 years with active or convalescent COVID-19. Sequencing was performed on peripheral blood. The chain has TRBV19 and TRBJ1-1, with D unresolved. In DNA form, the CDR3 reads TGTGCCAGTAGTCCTGGCGGCCGAATGAACACTGAAGCTTTCTTT. Translated, it gives CASSPGGRMNTEAFF. Complete variable domain (other parts from reference TRBV19 and TRBJ1-1): DGGITQSPKYLFRKEGQNVTLSCEQNLNHDAMYWYRQDPGQGLRLIYYSQIVNDFQKGDIAEGYSVSREKKESFPLTVTSAQKNPTAFYLCASSPGGRMNTEAFFGQGTRLTVV.